A single sample gave rise to the 14 T cell receptor beta chains below, sequenced in a study of blood T cell repertoires in COVID-19. Method: immunoSEQ multiplex PCR; TCRdb's copy keeps in-frame clones and lacks some. The table has some 250,000 clones, around 83% seen once. Sequencing used peripheral blood. The receptors come from a man aged 30-40 years who had recovered from COVID-19.

CDR3 bases: TGTGCCAGCAGCTCCCCCTCTCGTGCGGGGAGCTCCTACAATGAGCAGTTCTTC. Its protein is CASSSPSRAGSSYNEQFF. The rearrangement joins TRBV9 to TRBJ2-1, with D perhaps matching TRBD2 (6 bases). CDR1 and CDR2 from the germline V gene are SGDLS and YYNGEE. Trimming left V 4 bases short and J 0 bases short, with 20 bases between. This CDR3 spans 18 amino acids.

This clone occurred once. The chain couples TRBV6-5 to TRBJ2-2; 9 bases match TRBD1. This CDR3 has 14 amino acids. Per the germline V gene, CDR1 is MNHEY and CDR2 is SVGAGI. V dropped 8 bases and J dropped 4; count of bases not matched to a gene: 5. CDR3 nucleotide sequence: TGTGCCAGCGCAACAGGGGGCCGCACCGGGGAGCTGTTTTTT. This translates into CASATGGRTGELFF.

This sequence joins TRBV28 and TRBJ1-1; D is uncertain. The V gene lost 4 bases and the J gene lost 1 base, with 10 bases spanning the gap. Germline V gives CDR1 MDHEN, CDR2 SYDVKM. This CDR3 is built from 14 residues. DNA of the CDR3: TGTGCCAGCAGTTACGAGGGCCCGAACACTGAAGCTTTCTTT. Its translation: CASSYEGPNTEAFF.

Concerning this clone itself: Relative to the germline gene, one junction end is altered; a read error may explain this. This chain links TRBV5-1 with TRBJ2-2, with 10 nucleotides matching TRBD2. Per germline, CDR1 SGHRS and CDR2 YFSETQ. CDR3 length: 18 amino acids. The CDR3 loop reads CASSPPTGTSEEHRGAVF. Here the CDR3 DNA reads TGCGCCAGCAGCCCGCCTACCGGGACTAGCGAAGAACACCGGGGAGCTGTTTTT. Looking up the rest from reference TRBV5-1 and TRBJ2-2 gives the full variable domain: KAGVTQTPRYLIKTRGQQVTLSCSPISGHRSVSWYQQTPGQGLQFLFEYFSETQRNKGNFPGRFSGRQFSNSRSEMNVSTLELGDSALYLCASSPPTGTSEEHRGAVFGEGSRLTVL.

V is TRBV9 and J is TRBJ2-7; 7 nucleotides align to TRBD1. V dropped 0 bases and J dropped 0; count of bases not matched to a gene: 3. Germline CDR1 and CDR2: SGDLS and YYNGEE. The CDR3 runs 15 residues. The CDR3 coding sequence is TGTGCCAGCAGCGTAGGGACAGGACTCTCCTACGAGCAGTACTTC. The encoded protein is CASSVGTGLSYEQYF.

This chain links TRBV19 with TRBJ2-7, with D perhaps TRBD2 (5 bases). The V gene's germline CDR1 is LNHDA and CDR2 SQIVND (reference sequence). V lost 6 bases and J 1 base, leaving 10 bases between the germline ends. This CDR3 contains 13 residues. The CDR3 protein is CASRGSTSYEQYF. CDR3 DNA sequence: TGTGCCAGTAGAGGGAGTACGTCCTACGAGCAGTACTTC.

The chain joins TRBV6-1 to TRBJ1-1, with 7 bases lining up with TRBD1. CDR1 and CDR2 (germline): MNHNS, SASEGT. CDR3 size: 15 residues. Trimming took 0 bases from V and 0 from J; bases not matched to a gene: 1. The CDR3 DNA reads TGTGCCAGCAGTGAAGCGGGACAGCTGAACACTGAAGCTTTCTTT. It specifies CASSEAGQLNTEAFF.

V and J are TRBV7-3 and TRBJ1-1; 7 bases match TRBD1. CDR1 and CDR2 from the germline V gene are SGHTA and FQGTGA. The J segment lost 5 bases and the V segment lost 5 bases, leaving 5 bases of the junction unmatched. This CDR3 contains 13 residues. The CDR3 DNA reads TGTGCCAGCAGCATACAGGGGAGAACTGAAGCTTTCTTT. Its protein is CASSIQGRTEAFF.

V usage is TRBV5-4 and J usage is TRBJ2-5, with 14 bases that match TRBD2. The ends lost 2 bases at V and 2 bases at J; junction bases unmatched: 5. The germline V gene has CDR1 SGHNT and CDR2 YYREEE (reference sequence). The CDR3 totals 17 residues. The CDR3 sequence is CASSFRLAGGLQETQYF. The CDR3 coding sequence is TGTGCCAGCAGCTTTAGACTAGCGGGGGGGCTTCAAGAGACCCAGTACTTC.

The chain recombines TRBV2 with TRBJ2-2, with 10 bases lining up with TRBD1. Trimming removed 6 bases from V and 3 bases from J; junction bases left unmatched: 10. This CDR3 comprises 17 residues. Germline values: CDR1 SNHLY, CDR2 FYNNEI. The CDR3 bases are TGTGCCAGCAGCCACCCGGGACAGGGGTCTTACACCGGGGAGCTGTTTTTT. Translating it yields CASSHPGQGSYTGELFF.

The chain couples TRBV18 to TRBJ2-7, with TRBD2 identical over 7 bases. From germline, CDR1 is KGHSH and CDR2 LQKENI. The J segment lost 2 bases and the V segment lost 2 bases, leaving 9 bases of the junction unmatched. CDR3 length: 16 residues. CDR3 sequence reads: CASSPYVGLGTYEQYF. In nucleotides, the CDR3 is TGTGCCAGCTCACCATACGTAGGACTAGGGACCTACGAGCAGTACTTC.

This chain connects TRBV5-1 to TRBJ1-4; no firm D call. Germline V lookup: CDR1 SGHRS, CDR2 YFSETQ. V lost 0 bases and J 0 bases, leaving 9 bases between the germline ends. The CDR3 length is 16 residues. CDR3 coding DNA: TGCGCCAGCAGCTTGGGGCAGATTTCAACTAATGAAAAACTGTTTTTT. As protein: CASSLGQISTNEKLFF.

This clone was observed a single time. The V and J genes are TRBV7-9 and TRBJ2-7, with D uncertain. The V and J ends lost 4 bases and 0 bases respectively, with 7 bases between them. This CDR3 contains 13 residues. Germline CDR1 is SEHNR and CDR2 is FQNEAQ (reference sequence). CDR3 DNA sequence: TGTGCCAGCAGCTCTGCGGACTCCTACGAGCAGTACGTC. It yields the protein CASSSADSYEQYV.

The chain couples TRBV11-2 to TRBJ2-3; D gene unclear. The CDR3 covers 15 residues. CDR1 is SGHAT, CDR2 FQNNGV, per germline. V lost 3 bases and J lost 0, with 10 bases in between. CDR3 coding DNA: TGTGCCAGCAGCTTCAGATCGAGGAGCACAGATACGCAGTATTTT. Its translation is CASSFRSRSTDTQYF.